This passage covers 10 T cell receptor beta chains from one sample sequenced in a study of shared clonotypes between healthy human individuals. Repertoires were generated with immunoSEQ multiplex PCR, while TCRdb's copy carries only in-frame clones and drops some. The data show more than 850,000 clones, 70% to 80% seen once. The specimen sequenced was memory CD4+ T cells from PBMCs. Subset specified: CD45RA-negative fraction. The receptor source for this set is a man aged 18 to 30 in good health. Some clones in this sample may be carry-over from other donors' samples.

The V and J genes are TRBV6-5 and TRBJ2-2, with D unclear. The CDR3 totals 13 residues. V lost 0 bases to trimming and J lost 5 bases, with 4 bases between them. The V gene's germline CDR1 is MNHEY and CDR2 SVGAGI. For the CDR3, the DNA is TGTGCCAGCAGTTACTCCGGGACCGGGGAGCTGTTTTTT. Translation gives CASSYSGTGELFF.

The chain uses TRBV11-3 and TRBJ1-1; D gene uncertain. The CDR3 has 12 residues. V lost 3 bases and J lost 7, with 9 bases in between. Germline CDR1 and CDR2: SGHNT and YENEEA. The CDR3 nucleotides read TGTGCCAGCAGCTTCCTGAGGATTGAAGCTTTCTTT. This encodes CASSFLRIEAFF.

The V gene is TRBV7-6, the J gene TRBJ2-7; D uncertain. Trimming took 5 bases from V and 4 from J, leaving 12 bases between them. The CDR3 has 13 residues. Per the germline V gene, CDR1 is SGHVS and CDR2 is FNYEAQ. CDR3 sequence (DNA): TGTGCCAGCAGCGTCGGGCGGAGTTACGAGCAGTACTTC. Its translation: CASSVGRSYEQYF.

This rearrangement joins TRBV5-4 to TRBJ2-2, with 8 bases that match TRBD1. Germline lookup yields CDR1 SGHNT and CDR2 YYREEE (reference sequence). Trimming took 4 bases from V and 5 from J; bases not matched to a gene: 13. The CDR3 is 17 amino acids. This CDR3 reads CASSPPTGQVATGELFF. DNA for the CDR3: TGTGCCAGCAGCCCCCCCACGGGACAGGTGGCTACCGGGGAGCTGTTTTTT.

CDR3 loop: CASFGGVYEQYF. The CDR3 nucleotides read TGTGCCAGCTTCGGAGGTGTCTACGAGCAGTACTTC. V gene TRBV28 combines with J gene TRBJ2-7, with D tentatively TRBD2 (5 bases). V was trimmed by 8 bases and J by 3 bases, leaving 11 bases between them. The CDR3 contains 12 residues. The germline gives CDR1 MDHEN, CDR2 SYDVKM.

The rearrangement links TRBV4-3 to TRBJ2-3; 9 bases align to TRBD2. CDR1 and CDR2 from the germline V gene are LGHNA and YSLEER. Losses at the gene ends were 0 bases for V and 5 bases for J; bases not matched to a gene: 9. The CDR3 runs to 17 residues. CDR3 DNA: TGCGCCAGCAGCCAAGAACAGGGCGGGAGGGCCGAAGATACGCAGTATTTT. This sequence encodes CASSQEQGGRAEDTQYF.

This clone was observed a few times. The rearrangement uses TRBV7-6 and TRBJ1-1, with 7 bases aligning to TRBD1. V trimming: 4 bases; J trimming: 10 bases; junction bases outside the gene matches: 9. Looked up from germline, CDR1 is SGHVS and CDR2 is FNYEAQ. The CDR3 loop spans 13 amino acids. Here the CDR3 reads CASSSPGQYRAFF. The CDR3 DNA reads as TGTGCCAGCAGCTCACCGGGACAGTACAGAGCTTTCTTT.

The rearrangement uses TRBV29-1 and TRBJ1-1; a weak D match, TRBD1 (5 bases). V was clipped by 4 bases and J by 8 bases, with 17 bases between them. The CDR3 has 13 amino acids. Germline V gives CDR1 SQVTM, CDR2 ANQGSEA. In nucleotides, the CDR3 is TGCAGCGTTGCTCGACAGCTCAAAAAAGAAGCTTTCTTT. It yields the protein CSVARQLKKEAFF.

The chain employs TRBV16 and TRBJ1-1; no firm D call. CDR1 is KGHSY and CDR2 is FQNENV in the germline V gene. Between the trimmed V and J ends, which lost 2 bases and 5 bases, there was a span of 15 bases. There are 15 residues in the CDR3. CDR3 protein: CASSQRRGSRTEAFF. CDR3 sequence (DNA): TGTGCCAGCAGCCAACGTCGGGGAAGTAGGACTGAAGCTTTCTTT. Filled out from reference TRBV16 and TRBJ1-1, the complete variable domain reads GEEVAQTPKHLVRGEGQKAKLYCAPIKGHSYVFWYQQVLKNEFKFLISFQNENVFDETGMPKERFSAKCLPNSPCSLEIQATKLEDSAVYFCASSQRRGSRTEAFFGQGTRLTVV.

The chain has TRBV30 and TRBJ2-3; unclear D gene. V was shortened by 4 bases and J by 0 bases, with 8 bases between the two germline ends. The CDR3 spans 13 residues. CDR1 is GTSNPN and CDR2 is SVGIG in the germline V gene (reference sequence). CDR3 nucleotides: TGTGCCTGGATGGGCGACAGCACAGATACGCAGTATTTT. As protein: CAWMGDSTDTQYF.